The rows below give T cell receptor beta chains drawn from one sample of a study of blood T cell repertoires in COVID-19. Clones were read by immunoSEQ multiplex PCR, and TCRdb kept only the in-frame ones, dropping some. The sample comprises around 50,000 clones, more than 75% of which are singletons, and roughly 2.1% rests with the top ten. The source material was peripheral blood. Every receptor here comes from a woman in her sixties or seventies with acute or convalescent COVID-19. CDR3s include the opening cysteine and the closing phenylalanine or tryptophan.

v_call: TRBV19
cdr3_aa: CASSRRGGQGNYGYTF

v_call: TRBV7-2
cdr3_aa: CASSQQGTLYGYTF

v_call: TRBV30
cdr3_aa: CAWRTGYNTEAFF

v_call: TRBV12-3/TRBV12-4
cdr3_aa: CASSVDSNTEAFF

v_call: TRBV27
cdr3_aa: CASSLSIGQKDGYTF

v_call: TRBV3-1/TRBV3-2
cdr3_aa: CASSETGGLINTIYF

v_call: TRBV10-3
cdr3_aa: CAIRGQGRGNQPQHF

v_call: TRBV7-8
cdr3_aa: CASSLIQGTNEKLFF

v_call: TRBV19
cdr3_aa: CASSMGPGGLEKLFF

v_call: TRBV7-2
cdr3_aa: CASSRNSGVSYEQYF

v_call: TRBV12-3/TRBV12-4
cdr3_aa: CASSFLDGNTIYF

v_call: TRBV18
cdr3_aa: CASSGQLYTGELFF